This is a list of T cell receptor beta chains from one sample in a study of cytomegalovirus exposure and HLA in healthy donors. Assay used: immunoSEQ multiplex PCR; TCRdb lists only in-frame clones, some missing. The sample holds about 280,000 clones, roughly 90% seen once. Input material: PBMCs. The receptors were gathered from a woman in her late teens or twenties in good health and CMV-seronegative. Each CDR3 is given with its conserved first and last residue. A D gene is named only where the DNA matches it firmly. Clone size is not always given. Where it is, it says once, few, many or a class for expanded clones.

CASSRGQHDEQYF,TGTGCCAGCTCGCGGGGACAGCATGACGAGCAGTACTTC,NA,13,NA,TRBV18,TRBJ2-7
CASSPPGGEQFF,TGTGCCAGCAGCCCCCCCGGTGGTGAGCAGTTCTTC,NA,12,once,TRBV5-4,TRBJ2-1
CASSSYRTGGDEQYF,TGTGCCAGCAGCTCGTATCGGACAGGGGGTGACGAGCAGTACTTC,TRBD1,15,NA,TRBV7-2,TRBJ2-7
CASSYGQGNSPLHF,TGTGCCAGCAGTTATGGACAGGGAAATTCACCCCTCCACTTT,TRBD1,14,once,TRBV6-4,TRBJ1-6
CASSFFQGSQPQHF,TGTGCCAGCAGCTTTTTTCAGGGGAGTCAGCCCCAGCATTTT,NA,14,NA,TRBV5-6,TRBJ1-5
CASSGRRTGDNYGYTF,TGTGCCAGCAGTGGGCGGAGGACAGGGGATAACTATGGCTACACCTTC,TRBD1,16,NA,TRBV2,TRBJ1-2
CASSFQGYMDEQYF,TGTGCCAGCAGTTTCCAGGGTTACATGGACGAGCAGTACTTC,NA,14,NA,TRBV27,TRBJ2-7
CASSYRDRGGYGYTF,TGTGCCAGCAGTTACCGGGACAGGGGAGGGTATGGCTACACCTTC,TRBD1,15,NA,TRBV6-5,TRBJ1-2
CASTNRDSYGYTF,TGTGCCAGCACCAACCGGGACAGCTATGGCTACACCTTC,TRBD1,13,NA,TRBV2,TRBJ1-2
CASSVGPPDQILYGYTF,TGTGCCAGCAGTGTGGGGCCCCCCGATCAGATACTTTATGGCTACACCTTC,NA,17,NA,TRBV2,TRBJ1-2
CASSGTGRGTGELFF,TGTGCCAGCAGCGGTACAGGGCGCGGCACCGGGGAGCTGTTTTTT,NA,15,NA,TRBV5-4,TRBJ2-2
CASSSESLYEKLFF,TGTGCCAGTAGTTCCGAGAGTCTGTATGAAAAACTGTTTTTT,NA,14,NA,TRBV19,TRBJ1-4
CAQARANEKLFF,TGTGCCCAAGCACGTGCTAATGAAAAACTGTTTTTT,NA,12,NA,TRBV30,TRBJ1-4
CASSQRLAGSTDTQYF,TGTGCCAGCAGCCAGAGACTAGCGGGGTCCACAGATACGCAGTATTTT,TRBD2,16,NA,TRBV11-2,TRBJ2-3
CASSFVAGVQETQYF,TGTGCCAGCAGTTTCGTAGCGGGGGTCCAAGAGACCCAGTACTTC,TRBD2,15,NA,TRBV27,TRBJ2-5
CASSFSPRVPPENTEAFF,TGTGCCAGCAGTTTTTCCCCGCGGGTTCCCCCGGAGAACACTGAAGCTTTCTTT,NA,18,NA,TRBV27,TRBJ1-1
CASSSEPLSVYEQYF,TGTGCCAGTAGTAGTGAGCCATTAAGCGTCTACGAGCAGTACTTC,NA,15,NA,TRBV19,TRBJ2-7
CASSISSQGSGYTF,TGTGCCAGCAGCATATCATCGCAGGGTAGCGGCTACACCTTC,NA,14,NA,TRBV7-2,TRBJ1-2
CASSARQGNYGYTF,TGTGCCAGCAGCGCCAGACAGGGAAACTATGGCTACACCTTC,TRBD1,14,NA,TRBV7-9,TRBJ1-2
CASSHDQGYEQYF,TGTGCCAGCAGTCACGACCAGGGGTACGAGCAGTACTTC,NA,13,NA,TRBV9,TRBJ2-7
CASSPLGRYEQYF,TGTGCCAGCAGCCCCCTGGGGCGCTACGAGCAGTACTTC,NA,13,NA,TRBV6-5,TRBJ2-7
CASSYSMGGGEQYF,TGTGCCAGCAGTTACTCGATGGGGGGAGGAGAGCAGTACTTC,NA,14,NA,TRBV6-5,TRBJ2-7
CASSFLQGGEQFF,TGTGCCAGCAGTTTTTTACAGGGGGGTGAGCAGTTCTTC,TRBD1,13,NA,TRBV27,TRBJ2-1
CASSFTGGGSGANVLTF,TGCGCCAGCAGCTTTACAGGGGGGGGCTCTGGGGCCAACGTCCTGACTTTC,NA,17,NA,TRBV5-1,TRBJ2-6
CAWSTTSGGLHF,TGTGCCTGGAGTACGACTAGCGGGGGCCTCCACTTC,TRBD2,12,NA,TRBV30,TRBJ2-4
CASSLFSGGPFYEQFF,TGTGCCAGCAGCTTGTTTTCGGGGGGGCCCTTCTATGAGCAGTTCTTC,TRBD2,16,NA,TRBV7-9,TRBJ2-1
CASTPGLEYEQYF,TGTGCCAGCACACCGGGACTAGAATACGAGCAGTACTTC,TRBD2,13,NA,TRBV2,TRBJ2-7
CASSPWTVNEQFF,TGTGCCAGCAGTCCCTGGACTGTCAATGAGCAGTTCTTC,NA,13,NA,TRBV28,TRBJ2-1
CASSTGAREAFF,TGTGCCAGCAGTACAGGGGCCCGTGAAGCTTTCTTT,TRBD1,12,NA,TRBV27,TRBJ1-1
CASEPVNSPLHF,TGTGCCAGTGAGCCCGTTAATTCACCCCTCCACTTT,NA,12,NA,TRBV7-9,TRBJ1-6
CASRPILGTGHTDTQYF,TGTGCCAGCAGGCCCATTCTAGGGACAGGACACACAGATACGCAGTATTTT,TRBD1,17,NA,TRBV7-9,TRBJ2-3
CAISQPRRDRGSYNEQFF,TGTGCCATCAGCCAGCCGCGAAGGGACAGGGGTTCCTACAATGAGCAGTTCTTC,TRBD1,18,once,TRBV10-3,TRBJ2-1
CASSQTSGGYEQYF,TGCGCCAGCAGCCAAACTAGCGGGGGCTACGAGCAGTACTTC,TRBD2,14,NA,TRBV4-1,TRBJ2-7
CASSFGTGNTEAFF,TGTGCCAGCAGCTTCGGTACAGGGAACACTGAAGCTTTCTTT,NA,14,NA,TRBV5-4,TRBJ1-1
CASSFSLAAAGELFF,TGTGCCAGCAGTTTCAGTCTGGCTGCGGCCGGGGAGCTGTTTTTT,NA,15,NA,TRBV27,TRBJ2-2
CAISGGQGAGNTIYF,TGTGCCATCAGTGGAGGACAGGGTGCTGGAAACACCATATATTTT,TRBD1,15,once,TRBV10-3,TRBJ1-3
CARKSGVGNEQFF,TGTGCCAGGAAATCGGGGGTCGGTAATGAGCAGTTCTTC,NA,13,NA,TRBV7-3,TRBJ2-1
CASSLGSKGATGELFF,TGTGCCAGCAGCTTAGGGTCTAAGGGGGCCACCGGGGAGCTGTTTTTT,TRBD1,16,NA,TRBV7-3,TRBJ2-2
CASSDRTGINEKLFF,TGTGCCAGCAGTGACAGGACAGGGATTAATGAAAAACTGTTTTTT,TRBD1,15,few,TRBV9,TRBJ1-4
CASSPRTGAVYGYTF,TGTGCCAGCAGCCCACGGACAGGGGCTGTCTATGGCTACACCTTC,TRBD1,15,NA,TRBV5-6,TRBJ1-2
CASRLARGNQGPPNTEAFF,TGTGCAAGTCGCTTAGCGCGGGGGAATCAAGGCCCCCCGAACACTGAAGCTTTCTTT,NA,19,NA,TRBV12-2,TRBJ1-1
CASRRSYEQYF,TGTGCCAGCCGCCGCTCCTACGAGCAGTACTTC,NA,11,NA,TRBV5-5,TRBJ2-7
CASSYRDSLGAEAFF,TGTGCCAGCAGTTACCGGGACAGCCTAGGCGCTGAAGCTTTCTTT,TRBD1,15,NA,TRBV13,TRBJ1-1
CASSKRQGGSGELFF,TGTGCCAGCAGCAAAAGACAGGGGGGGTCCGGGGAGCTGTTTTTT,TRBD1,15,NA,TRBV9,TRBJ2-2
CASSLDSIYYGYTF,TGTGCCAGCAGCCTGGACAGCATCTACTATGGCTACACCTTC,NA,14,NA,TRBV11-2,TRBJ1-2
CASSLVIIKGQGAREQYF,TGTGCCAGCAGCTTGGTGATAATTAAGGGACAGGGGGCTCGCGAGCAGTACTTC,TRBD1,18,NA,TRBV5-4,TRBJ2-7
CASSEGSGTVKPYEQYF,TGCGCCAGCAGTGAGGGGTCGGGGACAGTGAAGCCCTACGAGCAGTACTTC,TRBD1,17,NA,TRBV10-1,TRBJ2-7
CASSPEGQGRVFGVYEQYF,TGTGCCAGCAGCCCGGAGGGACAGGGGAGGGTATTCGGGGTTTACGAGCAGTACTTC,TRBD1,19,NA,TRBV7-9,TRBJ2-7
CASRREGPGNTIYF,TGTGCCAGCAGACGGGAAGGTCCCGGAAACACCATATATTTT,NA,14,few,TRBV2,TRBJ1-3
CASSYSGTGVPYTF,TGTGCCAGCAGCTACTCCGGGACAGGGGTCCCCTACACCTTC,TRBD1,14,NA,TRBV28,TRBJ1-2
CSSSAGEQPQHF,TGTTCCAGCAGCGCAGGGGAACAGCCCCAGCATTTT,NA,12,NA,TRBV7-9,TRBJ1-5
CASSSQGLAGGGVLNEQFF,TGTGCCAGCAGCTCTCAGGGACTAGCGGGGGGCGGGGTCCTGAATGAGCAGTTCTTC,TRBD2,19,NA,TRBV11-3,TRBJ2-1
CASSVEPADYTDTQYF,TGTGCCAGCAGCGTAGAGCCAGCGGACTACACAGATACGCAGTATTTT,NA,16,NA,TRBV9,TRBJ2-3